Listed below are T cell receptor beta chains from one sample, sequenced in a study of shared clonotypes between healthy human individuals. This table comes from immunoSEQ multiplex PCR, and its TCRdb copy is limited to in-frame clones, with some not included. The data show about 1.5 million clones, 98% seen once. Sequencing input: naive CD4+ T cells sorted from blood. These receptor sequences come from a man between 25 and 39 years old in good health. CDR3s include the opening cysteine and the closing phenylalanine or tryptophan. Each record gives: clone size, D gene, J gene, V gene, CDR3 protein, CDR3 DNA. The D gene is left open where the match is weak. Rows give clone size only sometimes, using once, few, many, or a class for an expanded clone.

clone_size: NA; d_call: TRBD2; j_call: TRBJ2-7; v_call: TRBV4-3; cdr3_aa: CASSQVPGRGGYEQYF; cdr3_nt: TGCGCCAGCAGCCAGGTACCGGGCCGGGGGGGATACGAGCAGTACTTC
clone_size: NA; d_call: NA; j_call: TRBJ2-7; v_call: TRBV6-1; cdr3_aa: CASSAYDQLKRNERHREQYF; cdr3_nt: TGTGCCAGCAGTGCCTACGACCAACTGAAACGAAACGAGCGCCATAGGGAGCAGTACTTC
clone_size: once; d_call: TRBD2; j_call: TRBJ2-1; v_call: TRBV5-1; cdr3_aa: CASSLRLAGDEQFF; cdr3_nt: TGCGCCAGCAGCTTGCGCCTAGCGGGTGATGAGCAGTTCTTC
clone_size: NA; d_call: TRBD2; j_call: TRBJ2-3; v_call: TRBV28; cdr3_aa: CASSSTSGSTDTQYF; cdr3_nt: TGTGCCAGCAGTTCGACTAGCGGGAGCACAGATACGCAGTATTTT
clone_size: NA; d_call: NA; j_call: TRBJ2-1; v_call: TRBV15; cdr3_aa: CATSTHGSYNEQFF; cdr3_nt: TGTGCCACCAGCACCCATGGCTCCTACAATGAGCAGTTCTTC
clone_size: NA; d_call: TRBD2; j_call: TRBJ2-3; v_call: TRBV10-1; cdr3_aa: CASSELSGGEDTQYF; cdr3_nt: TGCGCCAGCAGTGAGCTTTCGGGGGGTGAAGATACGCAGTATTTT
clone_size: NA; d_call: NA; j_call: TRBJ2-1; v_call: TRBV15; cdr3_aa: CATSRDTRSSYNEQFF; cdr3_nt: TGTGCCACCAGCAGAGACACGCGGAGCTCCTACAATGAGCAGTTCTTC
clone_size: NA; d_call: NA; j_call: TRBJ1-1; v_call: TRBV28; cdr3_aa: CASSLVVNTEAFF; cdr3_nt: TGTGCCAGCAGTTTGGTAGTGAACACTGAAGCTTTCTTT
clone_size: NA; d_call: NA; j_call: TRBJ2-2; v_call: TRBV4-1; cdr3_aa: CASSLSQNTGELFF; cdr3_nt: TGCGCCAGCAGCCTTTCCCAGAACACCGGGGAGCTGTTTTTT
clone_size: NA; d_call: TRBD1; j_call: TRBJ1-2; v_call: TRBV30; cdr3_aa: CAWRAQGAGGYTF; cdr3_nt: TGTGCCTGGAGAGCACAGGGGGCTGGTGGCTACACCTTC
clone_size: NA; d_call: NA; j_call: TRBJ1-1; v_call: TRBV5-1; cdr3_aa: CASSLASSGTEAFF; cdr3_nt: TGCGCCAGCAGCTTGGCCTCGTCGGGGACTGAAGCTTTCTTT
clone_size: NA; d_call: NA; j_call: TRBJ2-3; v_call: TRBV27; cdr3_aa: CASSTRRFDTQYF; cdr3_nt: TGTGCCAGCAGTACTCGACGGTTCGATACGCAGTATTTT
clone_size: NA; d_call: NA; j_call: TRBJ2-5; v_call: TRBV9; cdr3_aa: CASSVGVQQETQYF; cdr3_nt: TGTGCCAGCAGCGTAGGCGTACAGCAAGAGACCCAGTACTTC
clone_size: NA; d_call: TRBD1; j_call: TRBJ1-2; v_call: TRBV27; cdr3_aa: CARVDNSGGGPENYGYTF; cdr3_nt: TGTGCCAGAGTAGATAATTCAGGGGGAGGCCCAGAGAACTATGGCTACACCTTC
clone_size: NA; d_call: NA; j_call: TRBJ2-7; v_call: TRBV7-2; cdr3_aa: CASSPTSGRGSYEQYF; cdr3_nt: TGTGCCAGCAGCCCAACCTCTGGGCGCGGCTCCTACGAGCAGTACTTC
clone_size: NA; d_call: TRBD1; j_call: TRBJ1-1; v_call: TRBV7-8; cdr3_aa: CASSFPRGVGTEAFF; cdr3_nt: TGTGCCAGCAGCTTCCCCAGGGGGGTCGGCACTGAAGCTTTCTTT
clone_size: NA; d_call: NA; j_call: TRBJ1-5; v_call: TRBV19; cdr3_aa: CASSIDRDQPQHF; cdr3_nt: TGTGCCAGTAGTATAGACAGGGATCAGCCCCAGCATTTT
clone_size: NA; d_call: TRBD1; j_call: TRBJ2-2; v_call: TRBV29-1; cdr3_aa: CSVPGQTNTGELFF; cdr3_nt: TGCAGCGTGCCGGGACAGACGAACACCGGGGAGCTGTTTTTT
clone_size: NA; d_call: NA; j_call: TRBJ2-2; v_call: TRBV7-3; cdr3_aa: CASSLSGGELFF; cdr3_nt: TGTGCCAGCAGCCTCTCGGGAGGGGAGCTGTTTTTT
clone_size: NA; d_call: TRBD1; j_call: TRBJ2-7; v_call: TRBV10-2; cdr3_aa: CASGITQGVVYEQYF; cdr3_nt: TGCGCCAGCGGGATAACACAGGGGGTAGTCTACGAGCAGTACTTC
clone_size: NA; d_call: NA; j_call: TRBJ1-5; v_call: TRBV19; cdr3_aa: CASSTGRERAAWPQHF; cdr3_nt: TGTGCCAGTAGTACCGGACGGGAGAGAGCGGCGTGGCCCCAGCATTTT
clone_size: NA; d_call: NA; j_call: TRBJ2-5; v_call: TRBV5-4; cdr3_aa: CASSLGGASQETQYF; cdr3_nt: TGTGCCAGCAGCTTGGGTGGGGCCTCACAAGAGACCCAGTACTTC